Listed below are T cell receptor beta chains from one sample, sequenced in a study of T cells in Graves' hyperthyroidism and ophthalmopathy. Each CDR3 protein gets one entry after TCRdb re-called the multiplex PCR reads with MiXCR. The profile shows more than 350,000 distinct CDR3 sequences, about 14% of them singletons. Source material: blood. The receptors derive from a woman aged 30 to 39 with Graves' ophthalmopathy. The CDR3 runs from the conserved cysteine through the conserved F or W. The D gene is left open where the match is weak. The size entry is marked missing in some rows and otherwise reads once, few, many or a size class.

V gene	D gene	J gene	clone size	CDR3 DNA	CDR3 protein
TRBV12-3/TRBV12-4	.	TRBJ2-5	many	TGTGCCAGCAGTTTTAGCAGGGGCCCCTCTCGTGAGACCCAGTACTTC	CASSFSRGPSRETQYF
TRBV6-1	.	TRBJ2-5	many	TGTGCCAGCAGACCCAGACAGAAACCAGAGACCCAGTACTTC	CASRPRQKPETQYF
TRBV25-1	.	TRBJ2-3	.	TGTGCCAGCAGTGAATCTCGTCTAGCTTTAACAGATACGCAGTATTTT	CASSESRLALTDTQYF
TRBV6-1	TRBD2	TRBJ2-1	many	TGTGCCAGCAGGACCGGCGGGGGGGGCTACAATGAGCAGTTCTTC	CASRTGGGGYNEQFF
TRBV28	TRBD1	TRBJ2-1	.	TGTGCCACCAAGGACAGGCCTTCCTACAATGAGCAGTTCTTC	CATKDRPSYNEQFF
TRBV27	.	TRBJ1-2	.	TGTGCCAGCAGTTTACTTCCTGCTGGTAGCTATGGCTACACCTTC	CASSLLPAGSYGYTF
TRBV3-1	.	TRBJ2-1	few	TGTGCCAGCAGCCAAGTTAGAAATGAGCAGTTCTTC	CASSQVRNEQFF
TRBV30	.	TRBJ2-7	many	TGTGCCTGGAGTTCGCCCAGGTTCGCCTACGAGCAGTACTTC	CAWSSPRFAYEQYF
TRBV5-1	TRBD2	TRBJ2-3	many	TGCGCCAGCAGCCTTACTAGCGGGGGGGTCGCAGATACGCAGTATTTT	CASSLTSGGVADTQYF
TRBV7-2	.	TRBJ1-3	.	TGTGCCAGCAGCTTAGGGCGTGTCGGCGAGGGCTCTGGAAACACCATATATTTT	CASSLGRVGEGSGNTIYF
TRBV28	TRBD2	TRBJ2-1	once	TGTGCCAGCAGTCCCTCCGGGACTAGCGGGAGTGCACGAGGCGATGAGCAGTTCTTC	CASSPSGTSGSARGDEQFF
TRBV6-1	.	TRBJ1-5	many	TGTGCCAGCAGTGTTGGGGGGGTGAGGGAACAGCCCCAGCATTTT	CASSVGGVREQPQHF
TRBV7-9	.	TRBJ2-3	.	TGTGCCAGCAGCTTAGAGGGGGGGGAGGATACGCAGTATTTT	CASSLEGGEDTQYF
TRBV11-2	TRBD2	TRBJ2-3	many	TGTGCCAGCAGCTCAATCCGTCTAGCGGGGGTCACAGATACGCAGTATTTT	CASSSIRLAGVTDTQYF
TRBV3-1	.	TRBJ2-5	many	TGTGCCAGCAGCCAAGAAGCCTACAGGGTCGTGGAGACCCAGTACTTC	CASSQEAYRVVETQYF
TRBV28	TRBD1	TRBJ2-1	many	TGTGCCAGCAGTTTATACCTTGGGACAGGGAAAAATGAGCAGTTCTTC	CASSLYLGTGKNEQFF
TRBV20-1	.	TRBJ2-3	many	TGCAGTGCTCCTCCTCACGGATTCAGCACAGATACGCAGTATTTT	CSAPPHGFSTDTQYF
TRBV7-9	TRBD1	TRBJ1-1	.	TGTGCCAGCAGGCAGGGGGCAGGAACTGAAGCTTTCTTT	CASRQGAGTEAFF
TRBV12-5	TRBD1	TRBJ1-2	many	TGTGCTAGTGGGCCGGGACAGCACTATGGCTACACCTTC	CASGPGQHYGYTF
TRBV5-1	TRBD1	TRBJ1-4	many	TGCGCCAGCAGCTTGCGCTTACGGGACAGGGGGCCTTTAGCAACTAATGAAAAACTGTTTTTT	CASSLRLRDRGPLATNEKLFF
TRBV20-1	TRBD2	TRBJ2-3	.	TGCAGTGCCCCGAGGACTAGCATCGCCGATACGCAGTATTTT	CSAPRTSIADTQYF
TRBV28	.	TRBJ1-3	many	TGTGCCAGCACTCTTTTACCCCTAGGTGGAAACACCATATATTTT	CASTLLPLGGNTIYF
TRBV29-1	.	TRBJ1-2	many	TGCAGCACCAGGACCTCGAGCCCCTATGGCTACACCTTC	CSTRTSSPYGYTF
TRBV3-1	.	TRBJ2-7	many	TGTGCCAGCAGCCAGAAACGCCGGGACATGTTGCTGGGCGAGCAGTACTTC	CASSQKRRDMLLGEQYF
TRBV29-1	TRBD2	TRBJ2-7	many	TGCAGCGTAGAAAGACTAGCGGTCTACGAGCAGTACTTC	CSVERLAVYEQYF
TRBV2	.	TRBJ1-5	many	TGTGCCAGCTCCGGGTTGAGCAATCAGCCCCAGCATTTT	CASSGLSNQPQHF
TRBV5-1	TRBD2	TRBJ2-1	many	TGCGCCAGCAGCTTGGATGGACTAGCGGAGCAGTTCTTC	CASSLDGLAEQFF
TRBV7-6	.	TRBJ2-7	many	TGTGCCAGCAGCTTCGGGTCGGAAAGCTCCTACGAGCAGTACTTC	CASSFGSESSYEQYF
TRBV28	.	TRBJ1-5	many	TGTGCCAGCAGTTACGGGTCTAGAAGCAATCAGCCCCAGCATTTT	CASSYGSRSNQPQHF
TRBV9	TRBD1	TRBJ1-1	many	TGTGCCAGCAGCGGACAGGGACAGGGGAGACGGGCTTTCTTT	CASSGQGQGRRAFF
TRBV10-2	.	TRBJ2-2	.	TGCGCCAGCAGGTTAGCCACCGGGGAGCTGTTTTTT	CASRLATGELFF
TRBV9	TRBD2	TRBJ2-3	.	TGTGCCAGCAGCGTAGGAGGGGCTAGCGGGGGCCGGGGAGATACGCAGTATTTT	CASSVGGASGGRGDTQYF
TRBV15	.	TRBJ1-1	many	TGTGCCACCAGCTCTAGGCGGGGGTTGTACACTGAAGCTTTCTTT	CATSSRRGLYTEAFF
TRBV19	.	TRBJ1-1	.	TGTGCCAGTAGTGGCGGACGGCAGAACACTGAAGCTTTCTTT	CASSGGRQNTEAFF
TRBV10-2	TRBD1	TRBJ2-5	.	TGCGCCAGCAGTTACTTTCGGACAGGGGGCGCGGAGACCCAGTACTTC	CASSYFRTGGAETQYF